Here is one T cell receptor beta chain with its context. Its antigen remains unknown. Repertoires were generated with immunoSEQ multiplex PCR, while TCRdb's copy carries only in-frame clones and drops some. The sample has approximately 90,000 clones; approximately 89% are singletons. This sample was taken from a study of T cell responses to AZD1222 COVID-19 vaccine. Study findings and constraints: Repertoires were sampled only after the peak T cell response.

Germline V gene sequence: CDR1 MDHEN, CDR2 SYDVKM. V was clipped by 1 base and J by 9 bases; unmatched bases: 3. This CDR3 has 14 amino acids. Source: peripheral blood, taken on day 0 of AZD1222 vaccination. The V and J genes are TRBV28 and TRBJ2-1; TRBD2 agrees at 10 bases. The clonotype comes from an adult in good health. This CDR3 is CASSLSSSGGEQFF. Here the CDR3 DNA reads TGTGCCAGCAGTTTATCTTCTAGCGGGGGTGAGCAGTTCTTC.